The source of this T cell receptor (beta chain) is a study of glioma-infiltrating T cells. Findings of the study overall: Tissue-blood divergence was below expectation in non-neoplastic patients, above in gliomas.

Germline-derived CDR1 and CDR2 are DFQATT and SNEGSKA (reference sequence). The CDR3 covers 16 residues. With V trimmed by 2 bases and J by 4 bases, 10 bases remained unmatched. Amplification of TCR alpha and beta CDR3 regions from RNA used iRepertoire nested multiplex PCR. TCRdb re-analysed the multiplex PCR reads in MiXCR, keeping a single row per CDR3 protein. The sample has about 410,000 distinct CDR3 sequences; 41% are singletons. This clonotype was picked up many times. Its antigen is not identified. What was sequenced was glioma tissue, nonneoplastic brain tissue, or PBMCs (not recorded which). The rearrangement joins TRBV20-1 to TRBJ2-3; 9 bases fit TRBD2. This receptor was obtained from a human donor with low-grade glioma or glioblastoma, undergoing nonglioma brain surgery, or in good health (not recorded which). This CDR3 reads CSARPRGGRGADTQYF. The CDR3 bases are TGCAGTGCTAGACCCAGGGGCGGGAGGGGTGCAGATACGCAGTATTTT.